The TCR beta chain described here comes from a study of blood T cells in healthy people across ages. Primed by a sample-barcoded 5' primer and a J-beta primer mix, a second PCR proceeded for roughly 7 to 11 cycles. Each cDNA molecule carried a tag from a template-switch adaptor that contained 12 random nucleotides. TCRdb re-called the 5' RACE reads with MiXCR, one entry per CDR3 protein. The profile covers roughly 800,000 distinct CDR3 sequences, with about 53% appearing a single time and around 41% taken by the ten largest. V lost 3 bases, J lost 6 bases, and 8 bases lay in between. This CDR3 spans 12 amino acids. CDR1 and CDR2 from the germline V gene are LGHDT and YNNKEL (reference sequence). The study isolated at least 6 million PBMCs from each sample.

This chain connects TRBV3-1 to TRBJ1-2; D gene uncertain. Material for sequencing was blood. The sequence was obtained from a man at least 80 years old in good health. The CDR3 bases are TGTGCCAGCAGCCACGGAGGGAATGGCTACACCTTC. Its translation is CASSHGGNGYTF.